This entry lists 15 T cell receptor beta chains sequenced from one sample in a study of cytomegalovirus exposure and HLA in healthy donors. The primer mix had 60 Vbeta and 13 Jbeta primers. Repertoires were generated with immunoSEQ multiplex PCR, while TCRdb's copy carries only in-frame clones and drops some. The profile shows about 140,000 clones, 65% to 80% of them singletons. Material: PBMCs. The receptors originated from a man aged 35 to 55 in good health and CMV-seropositive.

The gene calls are TRBV6-1 and TRBJ1-1; the D is unclear. Germline values: CDR1 MNHNS, CDR2 SASEGT. V was shortened by 6 bases and J by 4 bases, with 15 bases between the two germline ends. This CDR3 region has 14 residues. The CDR3 reads CASSPVGRGTEAFF. The CDR3 bases are TGTGCCAGCAGCCCGGTAGGGAGAGGCACTGAAGCTTTCTTT.

The rearrangement joins TRBV9 to TRBJ1-1, with TRBD1 as a possible D gene (5 bases). The V gene lost 0 bases and the J gene lost 1 base, with 10 bases spanning the gap. CDR3 size: 15 residues. From germline, CDR1 is SGDLS and CDR2 YYNGEE. The CDR3 protein is CASSVGTHPNTEAFF. CDR3 nucleotide sequence: TGTGCCAGCAGCGTAGGGACACATCCGAACACTGAAGCTTTCTTT. Filled out from reference TRBV9 and TRBJ1-1, the complete variable domain reads DSGVTQTPKHLITATGQRVTLRCSPRSGDLSVYWYQQSLDQGLQFLIQYYNGEERAKGNILERFSAQQFPDLHSELNLSSLELGDSALYFCASSVGTHPNTEAFFGQGTRLTVV.

The chain carries TRBV10-3 and TRBJ2-7, with D possibly being TRBD1 (6 bases). This CDR3 contains 12 residues. V was pared by 4 bases and J by 7 bases, with 11 bases between. From germline, CDR1 is ENHRY and CDR2 SYGVKD. The chain's CDR3 is CAISALGGEQYF. The DNA of the CDR3 is TGTGCCATCAGTGCTCTAGGGGGAGAGCAGTACTTC.

The rearrangement joins TRBV5-6 to TRBJ2-5; TRBD2 matches at 10 bases. The end of the DNA fits TRBJ2-7 better, so the J call may be wrong. Germline values: CDR1 SGHDT, CDR2 YYEEEE. The CDR3 loop spans 16 amino acids. DNA for the CDR3: TGTGCCAGCAGCTTGTCGCCTAGCGGGGGAACCTACGAGCAGTACTTC. As protein: CASSLSPSGGTYEQYF.

J is TRBJ1-2 and V is TRBV30; no reliable D call. CDR1 and CDR2 (germline): GTSNPN, SVGIG (reference sequence). The CDR3 sequence is 13 residues long. Trimming removed 4 bases at V and 3 bases at J, with 12 bases between. The CDR3 DNA reads TGTGCCTGGATCCCGGATAGCTACTATGGCTACACCTTC. It specifies CAWIPDSYYGYTF.

The chain joins TRBV4-1 to TRBJ2-1, with 8 positions matching TRBD2. With V trimmed by 0 bases and J by 5 bases, 12 bases remained unmatched. The CDR3 runs to 18 residues. The germline V gene has CDR1 MGHRA and CDR2 YSYEKL. The DNA for the CDR3 is TGCGCCAGCAGCCAAGATTATCAGCCGGGAGGGTCCAACAATGAGCAGTTCTTC. Its protein product is CASSQDYQPGGSNNEQFF.

The gene calls are TRBV7-2 and TRBJ2-7; 8 positions agree with TRBD1. Germline-derived CDR1 and CDR2 are SGHTA and FQGNSA. V lost 7 bases to trimming and J lost 0 bases; unmatched junction nucleotides: 8. The CDR3 is 15 amino acids. Here the CDR3 reads CASTPGQGLSYEQYF. CDR3 nucleotide sequence: TGTGCCAGCACCCCTGGACAGGGCCTCTCCTACGAGCAGTACTTC.

The chain carries TRBV5-1 and TRBJ2-7; D is ambiguous. CDR1 and CDR2 (germline): SGHRS, YFSETQ. The CDR3 has 14 residues. V dropped 7 bases and J dropped 0 bases, with 14 bases sitting between them. The CDR3 loop reads CASGWAGSSYEQYF. CDR3 nucleotide sequence: TGCGCCAGCGGTTGGGCCGGTAGCTCCTACGAGCAGTACTTC.

This clone has just one count. The chain recombines TRBV5-4 with TRBJ1-5; weak D call: TRBD1 (6 bases). CDR3 length: 14 residues. The germline CDR1 and CDR2 sequences are SGHNT and YYREEE (reference sequence). The V gene lost 2 bases and the J gene lost 3 bases, with 9 bases spanning the gap. CDR3 amino acids: CASSFGGHNQPQHF. As DNA, the CDR3 is TGTGCCAGCAGCTTTGGGGGCCACAATCAGCCCCAGCATTTT.

This chain links TRBV6-4 with TRBJ2-3; 11 nucleotides align to TRBD2. The CDR3 spans 17 residues. Germline CDR1 MRHNA, CDR2 SNTAGT. The junction had 4 bases not matched to a gene; V was cut back by 0 bases and J by 2 bases. CDR3 sequence (DNA): TGTGCCAGCAGTGACTCGAGACTAGCGGGGCACACAGATACGCAGTATTTT. The encoded protein is CASSDSRLAGHTDTQYF.

V usage is TRBV30 and J usage is TRBJ1-1, with a tentative D call TRBD1 (6 bases). Per germline, CDR1 GTSNPN and CDR2 SVGIG (reference sequence). Trimming took off 2 bases at V and 0 bases at J, with 10 bases between the two ends. The CDR3 extends over 14 amino acids. The CDR3 reads CAWSKGGLNTEAFF. The CDR3 DNA follows: TGTGCCTGGAGTAAAGGGGGATTGAACACTGAAGCTTTCTTT.

V usage is TRBV18 and J usage is TRBJ2-3, with TRBD2 identical over 8 bases. Germline trimming cut 6 bases from V and 3 bases from J; bases unmatched to any gene: 14. CDR3 length: 17 amino acids. Germline CDR1 and CDR2: KGHSH and LQKENI. CDR3 sequence: CASSPKSGRIGTDTQYF. CDR3 DNA: TGTGCCAGCTCCCCGAAAAGCGGGAGAATTGGTACAGATACGCAGTATTTT.

The rearrangement joins TRBV5-5 to TRBJ1-1; no clear D. The CDR3 sequence is 14 residues long. Germline assignment: CDR1 SGHKS and CDR2 YYEKEE (reference sequence). Trimming shortened V by 4 bases and J by 1 base, and 11 bases separated the two germline ends. The CDR3 protein is CASSQRTGNTEAFF. In DNA form, the CDR3 reads TGTGCCAGCAGCCAACGGACTGGGAACACTGAAGCTTTCTTT.

This chain links TRBV6-1 with TRBJ2-2; D might be TRBD2 (6 bases). Trimming shortened V by 2 bases and J by 6 bases, and 13 bases separated the two germline ends. The CDR3 covers 15 residues. The V gene's germline CDR1 is MNHNS and CDR2 SASEGT. CDR3 nucleotide sequence: TGTGCCAGCAGTGAAAGGGGCTGGGGGGCCGGGGAGCTGTTTTTT. Translated: CASSERGWGAGELFF.

V usage is TRBV5-1 and J usage is TRBJ1-2; D is possibly TRBD1 (6 bases). Per the germline V gene, CDR1 is SGHRS and CDR2 is YFSETQ. Trimming left V 4 bases short and J 0 bases short, with 10 bases between. This CDR3 region has 14 residues. The CDR3 protein is CASSPRTANYGYTF. The CDR3 DNA follows: TGCGCCAGCAGCCCCCGGACAGCTAACTATGGCTACACCTTC.